Presented here are 14 T cell receptor beta chains from one specimen sequenced in a study of CD8 T cells in ankylosing spondylitis. The antigens these receptors bind are not known. Study-level results: Characteristic, it appeared, of ankylosing spondylitis blood was a TCR beta motif of eight highly homologous variants.

TCRdb independently ran MiXCR on the 5' RACE reads; one entry per CDR3 protein. This table has about 330,000 distinct CDR3 sequences, 7.5% to 9% appearing once. Sequencing used blood, either unsorted or a sorted T cell fraction (not recorded which). Every receptor here comes from a male donor with ankylosing spondylitis.

The table lists this clonotype with a few counts. CDR3 sequence: CASSYIPSGAPKPYEQYF. The CDR3 coding sequence is TGTGCCAGCAGTTACATCCCAAGTGGCGCTCCCAAACCCTACGAGCAGTACTTC. The rearrangement links TRBV6-5 to TRBJ2-7, with D unclear. V was clipped by 2 bases and J by 2 bases, with 22 bases between them. CDR3 length: 18 amino acids. The germline V gene has CDR1 MNHEY and CDR2 SVGAGI.

This clonotype came up a few times. The chain has TRBV7-2 and TRBJ1-1; 7 nucleotides line up with TRBD1. Germline V gene data show CDR1 as SGHTA and CDR2 as FQGNSA. Trimming took 6 bases from V and 3 from J; bases not matched to a gene: 10. The CDR3 sequence is 15 residues long. In nucleotides, the CDR3 is TGTGCCAGCAGACCCACAGGGGCGGGGTACACTGAAGCTTTCTTT. Translating gives CASRPTGAGYTEAFF.

The chain couples TRBV25-1 to TRBJ2-7; D is possibly TRBD1 (5 bases). The CDR3 spans 16 residues. The V end lost 1 base, the J end lost 3 bases, and 16 bases lay between the germline ends. The germline CDR1 and CDR2 sequences are MGHDK and SYGVNS. As DNA, the CDR3 is TGTGCCAGCAGTGAATTGGGTGAGGCAGGGAACTACGAGCAGTACTTC. It specifies CASSELGEAGNYEQYF.

This clonotype was detected ten times or more. The junction and the germline gene differ at one end; a read error may be behind it. V and J are TRBV28 and TRBJ2-3; 8 bases are shared with TRBD2. The CDR3 is 17 amino acids. Germline V CDR1 and CDR2: MDHEN, SYDVKM. CDR3 region: CASSPPLAWTSKDTQYF. Written as DNA, the CDR3 is TGTGCCAGCAGTCCCCCTCTCGCCTGGACTAGCAAAGATACGCAGTATTTT. Looking up the rest from reference TRBV28 and TRBJ2-3 gives the full variable domain: DVKVTQSSRYLVKRTGEKVFLECVQDMDHENMFWYRQDPGLGLRLIYFSYDVKMKEKGDIPEGYSVSREKKERFSLILESASTNQTSMYLCASSPPLAWTSKDTQYFGPGTRLTVL.

This clonotype was counted only a few times. The J gene is TRBJ2-3, the V gene TRBV4-2; 7 bases fit TRBD2. The J segment lost 5 bases and the V segment lost 0 bases, leaving 2 bases of the junction unmatched. Germline lookup yields CDR1 LGHNA and CDR2 YNFKEQ. The CDR3 loop spans 14 amino acids. CDR3 region: CASSQDRGVDTQYF. The CDR3 DNA is TGTGCCAGCAGCCAAGACCGGGGGGTAGATACGCAGTATTTT.

This clonotype was seen more than once but under ten times. The chain combines TRBV27 with TRBJ2-3; 9 bases map to TRBD1. Germline loops: CDR1 MNHEY, CDR2 SMNVEV (reference sequence). After removal of 7 bases from V and 2 bases from J, the junction contained 10 bases not matched to a gene. CDR3 length: 16 residues. CDR3 nucleotide sequence: TGTGCCAGCACCCTGCGACAGGGGGTCTCCACAGATACGCAGTATTTT. It specifies CASTLRQGVSTDTQYF.

This clonotype was detected ten times or more. The chain's CDR3 is CASSSEGRTEAFF. The CDR3 coding sequence is TGTGCCAGCAGTTCCGAGGGGAGGACTGAAGCTTTCTTT. This chain uses TRBV27 with TRBJ1-1; TRBD1 is a possible D gene (5 bases). V lost 4 bases and J 5 bases, leaving 11 bases between the germline ends. This CDR3 is 13 amino acids long. Per germline, CDR1 MNHEY and CDR2 SMNVEV (reference sequence).

This clonotype was counted between two and nine times. The chain is built from TRBV28 and TRBJ2-2, with TRBD2 as a possible D gene (5 bases). Germline CDR1 reads MDHEN; CDR2 reads SYDVKM. The CDR3 runs to 13 residues. V lost 5 bases and J lost 6, with 10 bases in between. The CDR3 DNA reads TGTGCCAGCAGTGAACTAGATTCCGGGGAGCTGTTTTTT. It is translated as CASSELDSGELFF.

This clonotype was counted a few times. Lacking the conserved final phenylalanine or tryptophan, this CDR3 likely reflects a read error. This chain connects TRBV29-1 to TRBJ2-1; 9 bases are a match to TRBD2. The germline V gene has CDR1 SQVTM and CDR2 ANQGSEA. This CDR3 comprises 15 residues. The V gene end was trimmed by 3 bases and the J gene end by 9 bases; junction bases not matched to a gene: 12. The CDR3 DNA follows: TGCAGCGTTGAGGGCGTGGGCGGGGGGGGCGGTGAGCAGTTCTCC. Translated, it gives CSVEGVGGGGGEQFS.

The rearrangement uses TRBV4-1 and TRBJ1-4, with TRBD1 matching over 9 bases. This CDR3 region has 15 residues. The junction had 8 bases not matched to a gene; V was cut back by 4 bases and J by 8 bases. Germline loops: CDR1 MGHRA, CDR2 YSYEKL. For the CDR3, the DNA is TGCGCCAGCAGCCTACCGGACAGGGGAGAAGAAAAACTGTTTTTT. Its protein product is CASSLPDRGEEKLFF.

This clonotype was counted between two and nine times. The chain recombines TRBV5-1 with TRBJ2-6, with a tentative D call TRBD1 (6 bases). The germline gives CDR1 SGHRS, CDR2 YFSETQ. The CDR3 loop spans 14 amino acids. V was trimmed by 4 bases and J by 8 bases, leaving 13 bases between them. The CDR3: CASSARTDPNVLTF. In nucleotides, the CDR3 is TGCGCCAGCAGCGCTAGGACAGACCCCAACGTCCTGACTTTC.

The CDR3 spells CATSRFLAGSEEQYF. The CDR3 coding sequence is TGTGCCACCAGCAGGTTTCTAGCGGGGTCTGAGGAGCAGTACTTC. The chain links TRBV15 to TRBJ2-7; 9 bases line up with TRBD2. Germline V gene data show CDR1 as LNHNV and CDR2 as YYDKDF (reference sequence). Trimming took 3 bases from V and 7 from J; bases not matched to a gene: 10. This CDR3 spans 15 amino acids. The full variable domain, completed using reference TRBV15 and TRBJ2-7, is DAMVIQNPRYQVTQFGKPVTLSCSQTLNHNVMYWYQQKSSQAPKLLFHYYDKDFNNEADTPDNFQSRRPNTSFCFLDIRSPGLGDTAMYLCATSRFLAGSEEQYFGPGTRLTVT.

This chain uses TRBV5-1 with TRBJ2-1; a weak D match, TRBD2 (5 bases). The CDR3 totals 17 residues. V gave up 2 bases and J gave up 0 bases, with 15 bases separating them. Germline CDR1 is SGHRS and CDR2 is YFSETQ. The CDR3 is CASSFFERSSSYNEQFF. The CDR3 DNA reads as TGCGCCAGCAGCTTTTTCGAGCGGAGCAGCTCCTACAATGAGCAGTTCTTC.

The chain has TRBV20-1 and TRBJ2-1; TRBD2 matches at 8 bases. From germline, CDR1 is DFQATT and CDR2 SNEGSKA (reference sequence). After removal of 7 bases from V and 14 bases from J, the junction contained 13 bases not matched to a gene. The CDR3 is 12 residues long. CDR3 nucleotides: TGCAGTGTTGAGGGGCCTAGCGGGTTTGAGTTCTTC. Translating it yields CSVEGPSGFEFF.